The source of this T cell receptor (beta chain) is a study of beta chain features in type 1 diabetes. Study overall: Patients did not differ from healthy donors in age, gender or cell yield. Examination spanned fewer than 140,000,000 sorted cells from all samples. Whole-study results and caveats: Within the patient group, naive, central memory and Treg TCRB repertoires appeared more similar to each other than within healthy donors. TCRB CDR3s from Type 1 diabetes patients were moderately but significantly shorter in all four CD4+ subsets.

The germline V gene encodes CDR1 SGHVS and CDR2 FQNEAQ. The V end was cut by 1 base, the J end by 2 bases, with 15 bases between. CDR3 length equals 17 residues. With regard to this clone: Its antigen is not known.

cDNA synthesis used the whole RNA isolate, giving expressed TCRB sequences. The repertoire was sequenced with immunoSEQ multiplex PCR; TCRdb's copy has only in-frame clones and lacks some. The repertoire includes approximately 260,000 clones, 20% to 25% of them detected once, and 0.012% sits in the top ten. The V call is TRBV7-8, the J call TRBJ1-5; D unclear. The TCR sequence derives from a woman in her 30s with type 1 diabetes. The sequenced sample consisted of naive CD4+ T cells from blood. The CDR3 loop is CASSLGRGLRGNQPQHF. In nucleotides, the CDR3 is TGTGCCAGCAGCTTAGGGCGGGGTCTAAGGGGCAATCAGCCCCAGCATTTT. Based on the CDR3 plus reference TRBV7-8 and TRBJ1-5, the full variable domain is GAGVSQSPRYKVAKRGQDVALRCDPISGHVSLFWYQQALGQGPEFLTYFQNEAQLDKSGLPSDRFFAERPEGSVSTLKIQRTQQEDSAVYLCASSLGRGLRGNQPQHFGDGTRLSIL.